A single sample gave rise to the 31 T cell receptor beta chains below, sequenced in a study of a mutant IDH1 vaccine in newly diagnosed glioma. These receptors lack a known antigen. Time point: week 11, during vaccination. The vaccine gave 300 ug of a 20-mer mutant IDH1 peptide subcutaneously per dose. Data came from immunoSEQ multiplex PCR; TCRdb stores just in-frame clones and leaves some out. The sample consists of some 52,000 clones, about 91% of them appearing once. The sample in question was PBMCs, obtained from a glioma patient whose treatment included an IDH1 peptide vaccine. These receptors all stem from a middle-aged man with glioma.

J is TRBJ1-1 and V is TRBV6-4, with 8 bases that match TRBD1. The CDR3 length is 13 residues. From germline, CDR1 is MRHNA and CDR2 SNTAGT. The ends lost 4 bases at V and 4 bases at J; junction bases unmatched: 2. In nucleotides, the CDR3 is TGTGCCAGCAGTGCTACAGGGGGCACTGAAGCTTTCTTT. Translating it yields CASSATGGTEAFF.

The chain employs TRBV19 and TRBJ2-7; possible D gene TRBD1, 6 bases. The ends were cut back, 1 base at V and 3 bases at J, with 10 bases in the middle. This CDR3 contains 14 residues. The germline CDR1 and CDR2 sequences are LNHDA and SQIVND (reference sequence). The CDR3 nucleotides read TGTGCCAGTAGTATAGTGGGCAGGGGCTACGAGCAGTACTTC. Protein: CASSIVGRGYEQYF.

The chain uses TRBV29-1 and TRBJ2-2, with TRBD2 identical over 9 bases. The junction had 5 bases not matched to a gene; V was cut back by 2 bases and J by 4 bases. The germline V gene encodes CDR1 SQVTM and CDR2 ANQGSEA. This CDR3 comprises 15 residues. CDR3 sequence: CSVELAGRFTGELFF. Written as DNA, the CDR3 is TGCAGCGTTGAACTAGCGGGACGGTTCACCGGGGAGCTGTTTTTT.

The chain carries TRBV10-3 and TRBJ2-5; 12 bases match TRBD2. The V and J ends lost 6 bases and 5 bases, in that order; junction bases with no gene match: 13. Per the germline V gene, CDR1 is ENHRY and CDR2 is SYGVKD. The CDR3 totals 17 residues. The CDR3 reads CAIRTHSLAGGPETQYF. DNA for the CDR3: TGTGCCATCAGGACCCACAGCCTAGCGGGAGGGCCGGAGACCCAGTACTTC.

CDR3 sequence reads: CASSLSAGPSTEAFF. CDR3 sequence (DNA): TGTGCCAGCAGCTTATCGGCGGGGCCTAGCACTGAAGCTTTCTTT. The V gene is TRBV7-9, the J gene TRBJ1-1, with a tentative D call TRBD1 (5 bases). V gave up 2 bases and J gave up 4 bases, with 14 bases separating them. The germline V gene has CDR1 SEHNR and CDR2 FQNEAQ (reference sequence). The CDR3 runs to 15 residues.

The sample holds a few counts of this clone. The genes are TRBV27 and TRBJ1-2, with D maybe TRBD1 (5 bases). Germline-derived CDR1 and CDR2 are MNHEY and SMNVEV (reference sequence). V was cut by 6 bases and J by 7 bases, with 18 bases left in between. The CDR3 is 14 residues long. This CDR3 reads CASSTIAGGGGYTF. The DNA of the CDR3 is TGTGCCAGCAGCACCATTGCGGGGGGGGGTGGCTACACCTTC.

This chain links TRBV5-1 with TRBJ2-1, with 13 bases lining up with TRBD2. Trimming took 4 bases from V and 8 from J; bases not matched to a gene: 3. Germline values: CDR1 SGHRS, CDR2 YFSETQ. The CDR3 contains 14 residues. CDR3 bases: TGCGCCAGCAGCACAGGACTAGCGGGAGATGAGCAGTTCTTC. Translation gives CASSTGLAGDEQFF.

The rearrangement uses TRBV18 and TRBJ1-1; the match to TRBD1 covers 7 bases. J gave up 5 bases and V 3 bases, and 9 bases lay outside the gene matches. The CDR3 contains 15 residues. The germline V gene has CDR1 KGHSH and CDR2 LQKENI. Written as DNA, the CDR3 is TGTGCCAGCTCACCGACTCTCCACAGGGGAACTGAAGCTTTCTTT. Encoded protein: CASSPTLHRGTEAFF.

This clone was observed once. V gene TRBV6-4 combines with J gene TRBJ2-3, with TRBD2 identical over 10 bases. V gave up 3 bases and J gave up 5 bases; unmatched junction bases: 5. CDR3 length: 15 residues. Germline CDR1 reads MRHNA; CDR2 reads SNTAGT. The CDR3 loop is CASSEALAGVDTQYF. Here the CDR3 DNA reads TGTGCCAGCAGTGAGGCGCTAGCGGGGGTAGATACGCAGTATTTT.

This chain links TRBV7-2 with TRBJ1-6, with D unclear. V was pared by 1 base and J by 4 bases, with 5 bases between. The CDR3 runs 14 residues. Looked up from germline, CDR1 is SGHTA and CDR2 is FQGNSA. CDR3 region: CASSLEPYNSPLHF. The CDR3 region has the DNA TGTGCCAGCAGCTTAGAGCCATATAATTCACCCCTCCACTTT.

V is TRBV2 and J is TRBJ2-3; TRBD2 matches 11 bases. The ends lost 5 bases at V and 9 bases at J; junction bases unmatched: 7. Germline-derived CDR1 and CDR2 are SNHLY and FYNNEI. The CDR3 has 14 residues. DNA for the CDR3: TGTGCCAGCAGTCCCGGGACTAGCGGAGGGACGCAGTATTTT. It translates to CASSPGTSGGTQYF.

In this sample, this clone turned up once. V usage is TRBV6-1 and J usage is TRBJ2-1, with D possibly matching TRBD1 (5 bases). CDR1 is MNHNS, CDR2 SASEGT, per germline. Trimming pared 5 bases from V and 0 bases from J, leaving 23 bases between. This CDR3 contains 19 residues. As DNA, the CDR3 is TGTGCCAGCAGTAAAGACAGCCTTAGTACTTCGAGCTCCTACAATGAGCAGTTCTTC. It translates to CASSKDSLSTSSSYNEQFF.

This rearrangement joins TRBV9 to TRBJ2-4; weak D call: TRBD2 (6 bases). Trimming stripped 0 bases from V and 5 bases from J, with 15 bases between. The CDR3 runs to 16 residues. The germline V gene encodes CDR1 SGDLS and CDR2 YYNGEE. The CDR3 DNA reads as TGTGCCAGCAGCGTAGATGGCGGGGTTATGGAAAACATTCAGTACTTC. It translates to CASSVDGGVMENIQYF.

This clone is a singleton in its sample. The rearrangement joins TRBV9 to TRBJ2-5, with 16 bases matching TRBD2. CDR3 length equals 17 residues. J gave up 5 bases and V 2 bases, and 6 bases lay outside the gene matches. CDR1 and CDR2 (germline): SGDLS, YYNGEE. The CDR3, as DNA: TGTGCCAGCAGCGTCGGGACTAGCGGGGGGGCCGCGGAGACCCAGTACTTC. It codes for CASSVGTSGGAAETQYF.

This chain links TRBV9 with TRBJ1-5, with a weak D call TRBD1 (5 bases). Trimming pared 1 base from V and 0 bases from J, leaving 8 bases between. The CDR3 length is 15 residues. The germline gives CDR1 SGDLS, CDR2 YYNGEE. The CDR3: CASSVMGDSNQPQHF. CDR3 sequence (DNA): TGTGCCAGCAGCGTAATGGGGGATAGCAATCAGCCCCAGCATTTT.

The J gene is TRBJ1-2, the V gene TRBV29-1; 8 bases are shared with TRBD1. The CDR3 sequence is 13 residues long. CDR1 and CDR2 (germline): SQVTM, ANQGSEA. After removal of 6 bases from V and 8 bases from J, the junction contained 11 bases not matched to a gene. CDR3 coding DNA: TGCAGCGTGCCATCCGGGACAGGTCGCGGCTACACCTTC. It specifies CSVPSGTGRGYTF.

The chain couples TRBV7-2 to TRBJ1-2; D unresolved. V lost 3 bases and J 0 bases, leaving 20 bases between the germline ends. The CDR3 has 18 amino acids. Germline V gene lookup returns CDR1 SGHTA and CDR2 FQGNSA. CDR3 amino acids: CASSLAPQSPPTNYGYTF. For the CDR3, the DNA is TGTGCCAGCAGCTTGGCCCCCCAGTCTCCACCAACTAACTATGGCTACACCTTC.

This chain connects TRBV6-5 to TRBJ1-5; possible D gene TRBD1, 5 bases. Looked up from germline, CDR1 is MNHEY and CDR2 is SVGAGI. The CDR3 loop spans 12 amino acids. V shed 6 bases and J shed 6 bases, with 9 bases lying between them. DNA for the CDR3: TGTGCCAGCAGAACAAGGGGTCAGCCCCAGCATTTT. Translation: CASRTRGQPQHF.

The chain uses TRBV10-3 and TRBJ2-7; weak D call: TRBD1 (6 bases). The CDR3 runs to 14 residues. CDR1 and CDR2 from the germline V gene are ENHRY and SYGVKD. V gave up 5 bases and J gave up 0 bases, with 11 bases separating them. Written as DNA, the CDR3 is TGTGCCATCAGTCGCGAGGGGGACTCCTACGAGCAGTACTTC. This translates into CAISREGDSYEQYF.

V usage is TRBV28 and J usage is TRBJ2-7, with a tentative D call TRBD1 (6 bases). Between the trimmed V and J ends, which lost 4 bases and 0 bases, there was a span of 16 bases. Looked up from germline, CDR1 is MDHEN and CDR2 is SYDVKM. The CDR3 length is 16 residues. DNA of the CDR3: TGTGCCAGCAGTTCCTCAGGGGCGCCGAGCTCCTACGAGCAGTACTTC. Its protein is CASSSSGAPSSYEQYF.

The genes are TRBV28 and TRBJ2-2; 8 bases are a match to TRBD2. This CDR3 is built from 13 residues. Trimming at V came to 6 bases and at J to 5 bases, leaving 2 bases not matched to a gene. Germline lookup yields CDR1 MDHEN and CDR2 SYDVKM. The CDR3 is CASRAGETGELFF. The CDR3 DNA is TGTGCCAGCAGAGCGGGGGAAACCGGGGAGCTGTTTTTT.

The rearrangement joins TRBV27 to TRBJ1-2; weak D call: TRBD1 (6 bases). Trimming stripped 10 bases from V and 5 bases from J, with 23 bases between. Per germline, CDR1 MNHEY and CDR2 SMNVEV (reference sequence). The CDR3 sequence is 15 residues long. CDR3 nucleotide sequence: TGTGCCACCCGGACCCACAGGGATCCGCCTTATGGCTACACCTTC. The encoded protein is CATRTHRDPPYGYTF.

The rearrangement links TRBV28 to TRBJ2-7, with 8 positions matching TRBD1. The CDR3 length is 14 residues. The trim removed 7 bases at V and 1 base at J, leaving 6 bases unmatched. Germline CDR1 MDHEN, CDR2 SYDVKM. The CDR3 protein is CASTRQGISYEQYF. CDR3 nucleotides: TGTGCCAGCACCCGACAGGGGATTTCCTACGAGCAGTACTTC. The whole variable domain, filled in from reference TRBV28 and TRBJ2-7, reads DVKVTQSSRYLVKRTGEKVFLECVQDMDHENMFWYRQDPGLGLRLIYFSYDVKMKEKGDIPEGYSVSREKKERFSLILESASTNQTSMYLCASTRQGISYEQYFGPGTRLTVT.

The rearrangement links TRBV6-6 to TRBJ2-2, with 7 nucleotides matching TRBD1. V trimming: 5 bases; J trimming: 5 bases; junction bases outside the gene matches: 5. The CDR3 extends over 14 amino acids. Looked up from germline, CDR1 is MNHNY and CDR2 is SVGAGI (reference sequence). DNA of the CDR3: TGTGCCAGCAGTCGACAGGGTGGAACCGGGGAGCTGTTTTTT. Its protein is CASSRQGGTGELFF.

CDR3 nucleotide sequence: TGTGCCAGTAGTATCGGACAGACCTCTGGAAACACCATATATTTT. Protein product: CASSIGQTSGNTIYF. This chain links TRBV19 with TRBJ1-3, with D perhaps TRBD1 (6 bases). The CDR3 spans 15 residues. The ends were cut back, 3 bases at V and 0 bases at J, with 9 bases in the middle. The germline gives CDR1 LNHDA, CDR2 SQIVND (reference sequence).

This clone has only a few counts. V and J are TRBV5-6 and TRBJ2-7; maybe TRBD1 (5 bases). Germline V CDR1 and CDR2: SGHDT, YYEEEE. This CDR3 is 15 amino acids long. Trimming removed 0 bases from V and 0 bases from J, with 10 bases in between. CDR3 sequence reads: CASSLVRAYSYEQYF. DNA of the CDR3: TGTGCCAGCAGCTTGGTCAGGGCCTACTCCTACGAGCAGTACTTC.

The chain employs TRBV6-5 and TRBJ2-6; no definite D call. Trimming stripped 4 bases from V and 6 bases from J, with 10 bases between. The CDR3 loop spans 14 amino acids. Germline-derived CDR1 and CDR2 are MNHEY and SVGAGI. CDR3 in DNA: TGTGCCAGCAGTTTATTCCGACAGGCCAACGTCCTGACTTTC. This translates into CASSLFRQANVLTF.

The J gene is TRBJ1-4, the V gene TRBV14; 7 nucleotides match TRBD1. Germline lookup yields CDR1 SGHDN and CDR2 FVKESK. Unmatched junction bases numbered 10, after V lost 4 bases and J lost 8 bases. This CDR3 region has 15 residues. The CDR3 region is CASSPRRVQGEKLFF. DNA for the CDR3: TGTGCCAGCAGCCCCAGACGCGTACAGGGGGAAAAACTGTTTTTT.

CDR3 loop: CASSPGASLMLEQYF. CDR3 nucleotide sequence: TGTGCCAGCAGCCCAGGCGCTAGCTTAATGTTAGAGCAGTACTTC. This chain joins TRBV7-9 and TRBJ2-7; possibly TRBD2 for D (5 bases). V lost 5 bases to trimming and J lost 7 bases, with 21 bases between them. The CDR3 covers 15 residues. The germline V gene encodes CDR1 SEHNR and CDR2 FQNEAQ (reference sequence).

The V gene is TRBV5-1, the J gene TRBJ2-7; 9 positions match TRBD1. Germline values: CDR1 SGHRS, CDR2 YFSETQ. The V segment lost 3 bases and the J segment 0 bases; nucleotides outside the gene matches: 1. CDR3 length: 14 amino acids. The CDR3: CASSWTGDSYEQYF. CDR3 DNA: TGCGCCAGCAGCTGGACAGGGGACTCCTACGAGCAGTACTTC.

The CDR3 bases are TGTGCCAGCAGTTTCCGCCCGGGGCGCGAGCAGTACTTC. Amino acids: CASSFRPGREQYF. V usage is TRBV27 and J usage is TRBJ2-7; D is perhaps TRBD1 or TRBD2 (5 bases each). The CDR3 sequence is 13 residues long. Trimming stripped 3 bases from V and 6 bases from J, with 12 bases between. The germline gives CDR1 MNHEY, CDR2 SMNVEV (reference sequence).